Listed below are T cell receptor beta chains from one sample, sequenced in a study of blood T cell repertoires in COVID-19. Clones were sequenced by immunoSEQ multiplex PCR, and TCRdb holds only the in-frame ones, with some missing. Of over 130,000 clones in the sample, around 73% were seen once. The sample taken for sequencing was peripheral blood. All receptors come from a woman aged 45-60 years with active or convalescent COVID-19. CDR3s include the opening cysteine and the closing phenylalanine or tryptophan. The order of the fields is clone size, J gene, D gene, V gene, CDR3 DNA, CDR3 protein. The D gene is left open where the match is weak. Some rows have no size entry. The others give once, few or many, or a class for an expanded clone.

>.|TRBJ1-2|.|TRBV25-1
TGTGCCAGCAGTGAACAGGGGTATGGCTACACCTTC
CASSEQGYGYTF
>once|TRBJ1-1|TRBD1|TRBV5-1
TGCGCCAGCAGCTGGGCGGCAGGGGGCAACACTGAAGCTTTCTTT
CASSWAAGGNTEAFF
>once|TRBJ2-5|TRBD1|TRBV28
TGTGCCAGCAGTGGATGGGACAGGGGAGAGACCCAGTACTTC
CASSGWDRGETQYF
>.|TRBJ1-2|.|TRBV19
TGTGCCTCCGGATCCGGGTCCCACACCTATGGCTACACCTTC
CASGSGSHTYGYTF
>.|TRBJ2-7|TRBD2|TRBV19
TGTGCCAGTAGTGATACTAGCGGGGGTCTCTACGAGCAGTACTTC
CASSDTSGGLYEQYF
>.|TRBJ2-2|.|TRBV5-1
TGCGCCAGCAGCTTGGTTCTGGCAGGGGCGAACACCGGGGAGCTGTTTTTT
CASSLVLAGANTGELFF
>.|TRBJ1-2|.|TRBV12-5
TGTGCTAGTGCCCCTGGGGCCAGTGGCTACACCTTC
CASAPGASGYTF
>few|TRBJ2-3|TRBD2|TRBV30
TGTGCCTGGAGTGGGCTAGCGGGGGCCGGCACAGATACGCAGTATTTT
CAWSGLAGAGTDTQYF
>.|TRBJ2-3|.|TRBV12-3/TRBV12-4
TGTGCCAGCAGTCAACTGGTACGGGATACGCAGTATTTT
CASSQLVRDTQYF
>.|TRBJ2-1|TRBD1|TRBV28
TGTGCCAGCAGTTCCCTGACAGGGGGCTCCTACAATGAGCAGTTCTTC
CASSSLTGGSYNEQFF
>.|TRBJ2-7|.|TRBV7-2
TGTGCCAGCAGCCCATGGGGAGGGGGCTCCTACGAGCAGTACTTC
CASSPWGGGSYEQYF
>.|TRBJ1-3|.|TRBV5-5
TGTGCCAGCAGCTTATTGTCAGGGGTCGGAAACACCATATATTTT
CASSLLSGVGNTIYF
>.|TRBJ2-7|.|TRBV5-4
TGTGCCAGCAGCTTGGGAAGCGACGCCTACGAGCAGTACTTC
CASSLGSDAYEQYF
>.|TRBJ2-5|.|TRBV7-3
TGTGCCAGCAGTTACGTTGGACAGGCGGGGGAGACCCAGTACTTC
CASSYVGQAGETQYF
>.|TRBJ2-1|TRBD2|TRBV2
TGTGCCAGCAGTGAAGCAACTACTAGCGGGGGGCCCATTAGCTCCTACAATGAGCAGTTCTTC
CASSEATTSGGPISSYNEQFF
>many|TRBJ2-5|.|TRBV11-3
TGTGCCAGCAGCTTAGGGGGGGTCCAAGAGACCCAGTACTTC
CASSLGGVQETQYF
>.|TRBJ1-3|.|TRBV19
TGTGCCAGTAGTAGCCCGGGAGGGAAGGTACCCAACTCTGGAAACACCATATATTTT
CASSSPGGKVPNSGNTIYF
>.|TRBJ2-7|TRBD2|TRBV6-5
TGTGCCAGCAGTAATTCAGCGGGAAGCTACGAGCAGTACTTC
CASSNSAGSYEQYF
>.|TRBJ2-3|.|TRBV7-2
TGTGCCAGCAGCCCCAGGGGGGTCGGAACAGATACGCAGTATTTT
CASSPRGVGTDTQYF
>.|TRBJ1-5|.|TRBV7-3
TGTGCCAGCAGCTTACGGGGCAATCAGCCCCAGCATTTT
CASSLRGNQPQHF
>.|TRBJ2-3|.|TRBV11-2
TGTGCCAGCAGCTTGGGGGGGCCCACAGATACGCAGTATTTT
CASSLGGPTDTQYF
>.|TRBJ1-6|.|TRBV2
TGTGCCAGCAGGGACAGCCTTTCACCCCTCCACTTT
CASRDSLSPLHF
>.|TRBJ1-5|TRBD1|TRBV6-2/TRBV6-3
TGTGCCAGCAGCTTCAGGGCGGACAGGGGCCCTCAGCCCCAGCATTTT
CASSFRADRGPQPQHF
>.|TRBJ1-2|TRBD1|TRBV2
TGTGCCAGCAGTGAAGAGACAGGGCCTTCCAACCATGGCTACACCTTC
CASSEETGPSNHGYTF
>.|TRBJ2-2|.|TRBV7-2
TGTGCCAGCAGCTTAAGGTCCCCCGGGTCGGGCGGGGAGCTGTTTTTT
CASSLRSPGSGGELFF
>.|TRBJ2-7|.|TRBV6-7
TGTGCCAGCAGCCCCCCGCCCCCTCAAGCCCACGAGCAGTACTTC
CASSPPPPQAHEQYF
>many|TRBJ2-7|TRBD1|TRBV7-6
TGTGCCAGCAGCTTAGAGACAGGGGGCCTCTACGAGCAGTACTTC
CASSLETGGLYEQYF
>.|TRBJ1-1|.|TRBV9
TGTGCCAGCAGCGTGAACCTAAACACTGAAGCTTTCTTT
CASSVNLNTEAFF
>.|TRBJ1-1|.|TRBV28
TGTGCCAGCACCTTAGGCGGTCCCGGGGTTGAAGCTTTCTTT
CASTLGGPGVEAFF
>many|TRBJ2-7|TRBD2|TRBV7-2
TGTGCCAGCAGCTTAGCAATTAGCGGGGAGTCCTACGAGCAGTACTTC
CASSLAISGESYEQYF
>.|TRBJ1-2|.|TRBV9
TGTGCCAGCAGCGTAGACTCTAACTATGGCTACACCTTC
CASSVDSNYGYTF
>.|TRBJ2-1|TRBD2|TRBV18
TGTGCCAGCTCACCCTTTACTAGCGGGCCGACCGAGCAGTTCTTC
CASSPFTSGPTEQFF
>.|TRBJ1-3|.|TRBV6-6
TGTGCCAGCAGACGACAGGCTGAACCCTTCTCTGGAAACACCATATATTTT
CASRRQAEPFSGNTIYF
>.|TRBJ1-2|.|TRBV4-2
TGTGCCAGCAGCCAAGGGTCGAGCTATGGCTACACCTTC
CASSQGSSYGYTF
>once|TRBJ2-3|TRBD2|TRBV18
TGTGCCAGCTCACCTTTCGCTAGCGGGAGGTCCGCAGATACGCAGTATTTT
CASSPFASGRSADTQYF
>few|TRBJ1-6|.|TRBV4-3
TGCGCCAGCAGCCAAGTTATTTATTCACCCCTCCACTTT
CASSQVIYSPLHF
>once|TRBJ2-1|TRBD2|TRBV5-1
TGCGCCAGTCAAAAGAGCGGGGACTCCTACAATGAGCAGTTCTTC
CASQKSGDSYNEQFF
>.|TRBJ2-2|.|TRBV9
TGTGCCAGCAGCGTAGTAGGGGCCGGGGAGCTGTTTTTT
CASSVVGAGELFF
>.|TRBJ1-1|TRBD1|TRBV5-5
TGTGCCAGCAGTCCGGGACAGGGACATCTGAACACTGAAGCTTTCTTT
CASSPGQGHLNTEAFF
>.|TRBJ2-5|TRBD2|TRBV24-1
TGTGCCACCAGTGGCGGGACTAGAGGAATCCTTCAAGAGACCCAGTACTTC
CATSGGTRGILQETQYF